The 28 T cell receptor beta chains listed next were all sequenced from one sample in a study of PD-1 blockade in classical Hodgkin lymphoma. Stated time point: cycle 4 day 1 (C4D1), after less than seven weeks of nivolumab. Relapse after autologous stem cell transplantation occurred in every patient, and brentuximab vedotin exposure varied. Produced via immunoSEQ multiplex PCR; TCRdb's table is partial and in-frame only. The repertoire holds approximately 84,000 clones, more than 80% seen once, with approximately 15% in the top ten. This specimen was peripheral blood mononuclear cells (PBMCs), taken before the fourth cycle of nivolumab. The receptor set was obtained from a human donor with classical Hodgkin lymphoma.

V usage is TRBV25-1 and J usage is TRBJ2-7; 10 bases map to TRBD2. Germline CDR1 and CDR2: MGHDK and SYGVNS. Trimming at V came to 1 base and at J to 2 bases, leaving 2 bases not matched to a gene. There are 15 residues in the CDR3. CDR3 loop: CASSEFGLAAYEQYF. CDR3 bases: TGTGCCAGCAGTGAATTTGGACTAGCGGCCTACGAGCAGTACTTC.

The chain joins TRBV11-3 to TRBJ2-1, with unresolved D. V lost 1 base and J lost 4, with 5 bases in between. Germline V CDR1 and CDR2: SGHNT, YENEEA. This CDR3 spans 13 amino acids. CDR3 sequence: CASSLGRYNEQFF. DNA of the CDR3: TGTGCCAGCAGCTTAGGTCGGTACAATGAGCAGTTCTTC. Based on the CDR3 plus reference TRBV11-3 and TRBJ2-1, the full variable domain is EAGVVQSPRYKIIEKKQPVAFWCNPISGHNTLYWYLQNLGQGPELLIRYENEEAVDDSQLPKDRFSAERLKGVDSTLKIQPAELGDSAVYLCASSLGRYNEQFFGPGTRLTVL.

This chain links TRBV5-1 with TRBJ1-1, with 12 bases aligning to TRBD1. The germline V gene has CDR1 SGHRS and CDR2 YFSETQ. There are 16 residues in the CDR3. V was clipped by 4 bases and J by 0 bases; unmatched bases: 4. The CDR3 DNA reads TGCGCCAGCAGCCGCGGGACAGGGGGCCTGAACACTGAAGCTTTCTTT. Amino acids: CASSRGTGGLNTEAFF.

The genes are TRBV19 and TRBJ1-2; D call uncertain. The CDR3 consists of 14 residues. The germline CDR1 and CDR2 sequences are LNHDA and SQIVND (reference sequence). The V gene lost 7 bases and the J gene lost 4 bases, with 16 bases spanning the gap. The CDR3 is CASTAASHFYGYTF. CDR3 DNA: TGTGCCAGTACTGCAGCCTCCCATTTCTATGGCTACACCTTC. The full variable domain, with the rest looked up from reference TRBV19 and TRBJ1-2, is DGGITQSPKYLFRKEGQNVTLSCEQNLNHDAMYWYRQDPGQGLRLIYYSQIVNDFQKGDIAEGYSVSREKKESFPLTVTSAQKNPTAFYLCASTAASHFYGYTFGSGTRLTVV.

The J gene is TRBJ2-5, the V gene TRBV20-1; D uncertain. CDR1 is DFQATT, CDR2 SNEGSKA, per germline (reference sequence). The CDR3 contains 10 residues. V lost 3 bases to trimming and J lost 4 bases, with 3 bases between them. DNA of the CDR3: TGCAGTGCTAGTCCAGAGACCCAGTACTTC. This sequence encodes CSASPETQYF.

The V and J genes are TRBV9 and TRBJ1-2, with a possible D match to TRBD1 (6 bases). V was pared by 6 bases and J by 7 bases, with 19 bases between. Germline loops: CDR1 SGDLS, CDR2 YYNGEE. The CDR3 consists of 14 residues. The chain's CDR3 is CASTRGGAGGGYTF. In nucleotides, the CDR3 is TGTGCCAGCACCCGAGGGGGGGCCGGGGGTGGCTACACCTTC.

The chain employs TRBV6-4 and TRBJ2-1, with TRBD1 as a possible D gene (5 bases). This CDR3 comprises 14 residues. V lost 0 bases and J 5 bases, leaving 8 bases between the germline ends. Germline CDR1 MRHNA, CDR2 SNTAGT. The CDR3 nucleotides read TGTGCCAGCAGTGACTCATTGGACAACAATGAGCAGTTCTTC. This gives the protein CASSDSLDNNEQFF.

This clone has ten or more counts. The CDR3 reads CASSRGQFNTEAFF. CDR3 in DNA: TGTGCCAGCAGCAGAGGACAGTTCAACACTGAAGCTTTCTTT. The J gene is TRBJ1-1, the V gene TRBV27, with D perhaps TRBD1 (6 bases). Germline loops: CDR1 MNHEY, CDR2 SMNVEV (reference sequence). The CDR3 contains 14 residues. V lost 6 bases and J lost 2, with 13 bases in between.

The chain couples TRBV7-3 to TRBJ2-7, with 10 bases that match TRBD1. Germline V lookup: CDR1 SGHTA, CDR2 FQGTGA. With 5 bases clipped from V and 7 bases from J, the junction kept 11 bases outside the gene matches. The CDR3 consists of 15 residues. DNA for the CDR3: TGTGCCAGCAGCCCCTCGGGACAGGGGTTTGGAGAGCAGTACTTC. Its protein is CASSPSGQGFGEQYF.

This clone was counted only a few times. The rearrangement uses TRBV29-1 and TRBJ1-2, with D unresolved. The CDR3 extends over 14 amino acids. CDR1 SQVTM and CDR2 ANQGSEA come from the germline V gene. V was clipped by 0 bases and J by 6 bases, with 14 bases between them. As DNA, the CDR3 is TGCAGCGTTGAAGAGGTACGAGTTCTAGATGGCTACACCTTC. Translated: CSVEEVRVLDGYTF.

The J gene is TRBJ2-1, the V gene TRBV11-2, with no clear D. The CDR3 covers 11 residues. Between the trimmed V and J ends, which lost 2 bases and 9 bases, there was a span of 5 bases. Germline values: CDR1 SGHAT, CDR2 FQNNGV. Here the CDR3 reads CASSLNGEQFF. CDR3 in DNA: TGTGCCAGCAGCTTAAATGGTGAGCAGTTCTTC.

V gene TRBV6-5 combines with J gene TRBJ2-7; possibly TRBD2 for D (5 bases). This CDR3 has 13 residues. Germline-derived CDR1 and CDR2 are MNHEY and SVGAGI. V gave up 7 bases and J gave up 7 bases, with 17 bases separating them. CDR3 coding DNA: TGTGCCAGCAAGGGCAGTCTCCGCGGGGAGCAGTACTTC. It specifies CASKGSLRGEQYF.

CDR3 amino acids: CASRLMVGGTGELFF. CDR3 nucleotides: TGTGCAAGTCGCTTAATGGTTGGCGGGACCGGGGAGCTGTTTTTT. The V and J genes are TRBV12-2 and TRBJ2-2; the D call in the table, TRBD2, was not verified against the DNA. TRBV12-2 is reported as a pseudogene. The CDR3 runs 15 residues.

J is TRBJ2-1 and V is TRBV9, with 13 positions matching TRBD2. The germline V gene has CDR1 SGDLS and CDR2 YYNGEE. The CDR3 runs 18 residues. V lost 0 bases, J lost 3 bases, and 6 bases stayed unmatched. The CDR3 DNA follows: TGTGCCAGCAGCGTAGGTGGACTAGCGGGAGCAAGCTACAATGAGCAGTTCTTC. Amino acids: CASSVGGLAGASYNEQFF.

The V call is TRBV5-4, the J call TRBJ2-1; TRBD1 or TRBD2 may be the D gene (5 bases each). This CDR3 contains 15 residues. Germline values: CDR1 SGHNT, CDR2 YYREEE (reference sequence). The V end was cut by 4 bases, the J end by 0 bases, with 11 bases between. The DNA for the CDR3 is TGTGCCAGCAGCCCCGGGACGGCCTCCTACAATGAGCAGTTCTTC. Translating it yields CASSPGTASYNEQFF.

This chain joins TRBV9 and TRBJ2-6; 8 bases fit TRBD2. Germline trimming cut 4 bases from V and 0 bases from J; bases unmatched to any gene: 6. CDR1 and CDR2 (germline): SGDLS, YYNGEE. This CDR3 comprises 17 residues. The CDR3 sequence: CASSPVAGLSGANVLTF. In DNA, the CDR3 is TGTGCCAGCAGCCCCGTAGCGGGGCTCTCTGGGGCCAACGTCCTGACTTTC.

This sequence joins TRBV5-1 and TRBJ1-2, with D possibly matching TRBD1 (5 bases). The V end lost 1 base, the J end lost 5 bases, and 12 bases lay between the germline ends. The CDR3 consists of 14 residues. The germline V gene has CDR1 SGHRS and CDR2 YFSETQ. For the CDR3, the DNA is TGCGCCAGCAGCTTGAAAGGGGTGATTTATGGCTACACCTTC. Translation: CASSLKGVIYGYTF.

CDR3 amino acids: CASSVGVAGFQETQYF. DNA for the CDR3: TGTGCCAGCAGCGTAGGGGTAGCGGGGTTCCAAGAGACCCAGTACTTC. The chain has TRBV9 and TRBJ2-5; 8 bases fit TRBD2. Per germline, CDR1 SGDLS and CDR2 YYNGEE. With 0 bases clipped from V and 1 base from J, the junction kept 5 bases outside the gene matches. There are 16 residues in the CDR3.

A few counts support this clone. The chain couples TRBV5-1 to TRBJ2-3; TRBD2 matches at 7 bases. V was clipped by 2 bases and J by 5 bases; unmatched bases: 5. From germline, CDR1 is SGHRS and CDR2 YFSETQ. This CDR3 is built from 14 residues. In DNA form, the CDR3 reads TGCGCCAGCAGCTTAGGGAGGGAGGGAGATACGCAGTATTTT. Amino acid sequence: CASSLGREGDTQYF.

This chain connects TRBV7-3 to TRBJ2-5; 7 bases are shared with TRBD1. The CDR3 runs to 14 residues. V dropped 5 bases and J dropped 7; count of bases not matched to a gene: 10. CDR1 and CDR2 from the germline V gene are SGHTA and FQGTGA. CDR3 DNA sequence: TGTGCCAGCAGCGAGGACAGGCGGAGTGGGACCCAGTACTTC. Translated, it gives CASSEDRRSGTQYF.

V usage is TRBV29-1 and J usage is TRBJ1-1, with D possibly being TRBD1 (5 bases). The CDR3 has 13 amino acids. The V end lost 1 base, the J end lost 4 bases, and 10 bases lay between the germline ends. CDR1 and CDR2 (germline): SQVTM, ANQGSEA. CDR3 loop: CSVEGAQGTEAFF. The CDR3 bases are TGCAGCGTTGAAGGGGCCCAGGGCACTGAAGCTTTCTTT. Drawing the rest from reference TRBV29-1 and TRBJ1-1, the complete variable domain is SAVISQKPSRDICQRGTSLTIQCQVDSQVTMMFWYRQQPGQSLTLIATANQGSEATYESGFVIDKFPISRPNLTFSTLTVSNMSPEDSSIYLCSVEGAQGTEAFFGQGTRLTVV.

The V and J genes are TRBV5-8 and TRBJ2-4, with D perhaps TRBD1 (5 bases). Trimming left V 2 bases short and J 1 base short, with 13 bases between. Germline lookup yields CDR1 SGHTS and CDR2 YDEGEE. The CDR3 sequence is 16 residues long. CDR3 in amino acids: CASSFWAGQAKNIQYF. The DNA of the CDR3 is TGTGCCAGCAGCTTTTGGGCAGGGCAGGCCAAAAACATTCAGTACTTC.

The table lists this clone with a few counts. The CDR3: CASSLGTGTGYTF. In nucleotides, the CDR3 is TGTGCCAGCAGCTTAGGTACCGGGACCGGCTACACCTTC. This chain uses TRBV7-9 with TRBJ1-2, with D possibly matching TRBD1 (5 bases). Trimming cost V 1 base and J 8 bases, with 11 bases left between them. The CDR3 sequence is 13 residues long. Germline CDR1 SEHNR, CDR2 FQNEAQ (reference sequence).

CDR3 region: CASSSRDRGMNTEAFF. The DNA of the CDR3 is TGTGCCAGCAGCTCCCGGGACAGGGGGATGAACACTGAAGCTTTCTTT. The gene calls are TRBV7-8 and TRBJ1-1; the match to TRBD1 covers 11 bases. CDR1 and CDR2 (germline): SGHVS, FQNEAQ. The CDR3 contains 16 residues. The trim removed 4 bases at V and 0 bases at J, leaving 4 bases unmatched.

This chain uses TRBV19 with TRBJ2-2; perhaps D is TRBD1 or TRBD2 (5 bases each). Germline CDR1 is LNHDA and CDR2 is SQIVND (reference sequence). The CDR3 has 12 amino acids. V lost 7 bases to trimming and J lost 7 bases, with 10 bases between them. This chain's CDR3 is CASNGGYGELFF. The CDR3 nucleotides are TGTGCCAGTAATGGGGGATACGGGGAGCTGTTTTTT.

V and J are TRBV14 and TRBJ2-7, with unresolved D. Germline CDR1 and CDR2: SGHDN and FVKESK. Trimming cost V 0 bases and J 2 bases, with 5 bases left between them. The CDR3 runs to 13 residues. This CDR3 is CASSQDGAYEQYF. CDR3 in DNA: TGTGCCAGCAGCCAAGATGGGGCCTACGAGCAGTACTTC.

CDR3 sequence: CASSPRLAGGRRGQYF. In DNA form, the CDR3 reads TGTGCCAGCAGCCCCCGGCTAGCGGGAGGGCGGAGGGGGCAGTATTTT. The V gene is TRBV9, the J gene TRBJ2-3, with 12 bases that match TRBD2. The length of the CDR3 is 16 residues. Losses at the gene ends were 4 bases for V and 11 bases for J; bases not matched to a gene: 14. CDR1 and CDR2 (germline): SGDLS, YYNGEE.

The CDR3 reads CASSFPPGGRNTEAFF. The DNA for the CDR3 is TGTGCCAGCAGCTTCCCCCCGGGGGGCAGGAACACTGAAGCTTTCTTT. The rearrangement uses TRBV21-1 and TRBJ1-1. TRBV21-1 is recorded as a pseudogene. The CDR3 has 16 residues.